These 8 T cell receptor beta chains came from one sample sequenced in a study of blood T cell repertoires in COVID-19. The repertoire was sequenced with immunoSEQ multiplex PCR; TCRdb's copy has only in-frame clones and lacks some. Among some 270,000 clones listed, 89% were seen once. Sequencing used peripheral blood. Receptors were obtained from a middle-aged woman who had recovered from COVID-19.

The J gene is TRBJ2-1, the V gene TRBV20-1, with a possible D match to TRBD2 (5 bases). Looked up from germline, CDR1 is DFQATT and CDR2 is SNEGSKA (reference sequence). CDR3 length equals 11 residues. V lost 6 bases and J lost 6, with 9 bases in between. In nucleotides, the CDR3 is TGCAGTGCGAGGACTGCCAATGAGCAGTTCTTC. Its translation: CSARTANEQFF.

In its sample, this clone was seen once. The chain carries TRBV10-3 and TRBJ2-3, with 9 bases matching TRBD1. CDR1 ENHRY and CDR2 SYGVKD come from the germline V gene. With 11 bases clipped from V and 0 bases from J, the junction kept 6 bases outside the gene matches. This CDR3 is built from 14 residues. The CDR3 protein is CAAGQGTSTDTQYF. The CDR3 DNA reads as TGTGCCGCCGGACAGGGGACGAGCACAGATACGCAGTATTTT.

This sequence joins TRBV7-2 and TRBJ1-1; D is perhaps TRBD1 (5 bases). Deletions cut 5 bases from V and 0 bases from J, with 7 bases between. The germline V gene has CDR1 SGHTA and CDR2 FQGNSA. The CDR3 has 13 residues. The CDR3 loop reads CASSRTMNTEAFF. The CDR3 DNA sequence: TGTGCCAGCAGCCGGACAATGAACACTGAAGCTTTCTTT. The whole variable domain, filled in from reference TRBV7-2 and TRBJ1-1, reads GAGVSQSPSNKVTEKGKDVELRCDPISGHTALYWYRQSLGQGLEFLIYFQGNSAPDKSGLPSDRFSAERTGGSVSTLTIQRTQQEDSAVYLCASSRTMNTEAFFGQGTRLTVV.

The V and J genes are TRBV7-9 and TRBJ2-7, with 7 positions matching TRBD1. This CDR3 is 14 amino acids long. The V and J ends lost 7 bases and 2 bases, in that order; junction bases with no gene match: 8. Germline V gives CDR1 SEHNR, CDR2 FQNEAQ (reference sequence). The CDR3 here is CASTHRDRAYEQYF. DNA for the CDR3: TGTGCCAGCACCCACCGGGACAGAGCCTACGAGCAGTACTTC.

The CDR3 DNA sequence: TGTGCCAGCAGCTGGCTGGATCAGCCCCAGCATTTT. It codes for CASSWLDQPQHF. This chain uses TRBV7-9 with TRBJ1-5, with D unclear. Germline CDR1 SEHNR, CDR2 FQNEAQ (reference sequence). This CDR3 contains 12 residues. Trimming took off 4 bases at V and 5 bases at J, with 6 bases between the two ends.

This chain uses TRBV30 with TRBJ2-1, with 10 bases aligning to TRBD1. The germline V gene encodes CDR1 GTSNPN and CDR2 SVGIG (reference sequence). CDR3 size: 14 residues. V dropped 4 bases and J dropped 8; count of bases not matched to a gene: 8. CDR3 sequence (DNA): TGTGCCTGGATGCGGGACAGGGGCCACGATGAGCAGTTCTTC. Protein: CAWMRDRGHDEQFF.

The chain uses TRBV18 and TRBJ2-7; D is perhaps TRBD1 (6 bases). CDR1 is KGHSH, CDR2 LQKENI, per germline. The CDR3 has 12 residues. Trimming left V 5 bases short and J 6 bases short, with 11 bases between. CDR3 sequence: CASSMDRSEQYF. Here the CDR3 DNA reads TGTGCCAGCTCAATGGACAGAAGCGAGCAGTACTTC.

J is TRBJ1-5 and V is TRBV20-1; D not resolved. Per the germline V gene, CDR1 is DFQATT and CDR2 is SNEGSKA (reference sequence). CDR3 size: 12 residues. V was clipped by 3 bases and J by 4 bases, with 7 bases between them. CDR3: CSASFLNQPQHF. The CDR3 nucleotides read TGCAGTGCTAGTTTCCTAAATCAGCCCCAGCATTTT.